Each of the 9 T cell receptor beta chains below was sequenced from the same sample in a study of glioma-infiltrating T cells after dendritic cell vaccination. Time point specified: after dendritic cell vaccination, including at tumor progression/relapse. Sequenced by immunoSEQ multiplex PCR; TCRdb stores in-frame clones only, minus some. The repertoire holds some 91,000 clones, with roughly four fifths as singletons. The input for sequencing was blood, taken after dendritic cell vaccination. These receptors all come from a human donor with glioblastoma.

The chain has TRBV11-2 and TRBJ1-6, with D maybe TRBD1 (6 bases). The ends were cut back, 2 bases at V and 7 bases at J, with 9 bases in the middle. The CDR3 loop spans 14 amino acids. Germline assignment: CDR1 SGHAT and CDR2 FQNNGV. CDR3 coding DNA: TGTGCCAGCAGCTTAAGGACAGCCAATTCACCCCTCCACTTT. This sequence encodes CASSLRTANSPLHF.

The chain carries TRBV5-6 and TRBJ2-4, with D perhaps TRBD1 (5 bases). Germline V gene data show CDR1 as SGHDT and CDR2 as YYEEEE. V lost 2 bases and J 8 bases, leaving 14 bases between the germline ends. The CDR3 sequence is 14 residues long. CDR3 sequence (DNA): TGTGCCAGCAGCTTTACAGGCAGCACGGACATTCAGTACTTC. Its protein is CASSFTGSTDIQYF. Drawing the rest from reference TRBV5-6 and TRBJ2-4, the complete variable domain is DAGVTQSPTHLIKTRGQQVTLRCSPKSGHDTVSWYQQALGQGPQFIFQYYEEEERQRGNFPDRFSGHQFPNYSSELNVNALLLGDSALYLCASSFTGSTDIQYFGAGTRLSVL.

This clone was seen a single time. The rearrangement links TRBV19 to TRBJ1-5; D is undetermined. This CDR3 is built from 16 residues. Trimming left V 7 bases short and J 0 bases short, with 16 bases between. Germline V gene lookup returns CDR1 LNHDA and CDR2 SQIVND (reference sequence). Here the CDR3 DNA reads TGTGCCAGTAACTTTTTTCCAGGTTATAGCAATCAGCCCCAGCATTTT. As protein: CASNFFPGYSNQPQHF.

The chain joins TRBV12-5 to TRBJ1-1, with D maybe TRBD1 (6 bases). This CDR3 region has 14 residues. Germline V lookup: CDR1 LGHNT, CDR2 FRNRAP. The V and J ends lost 1 base and 1 base respectively, with 7 bases between them. CDR3 residues: CASGLGTANTEAFF. In DNA, the CDR3 is TGTGCTAGTGGTTTGGGGACAGCGAACACTGAAGCTTTCTTT.

This chain links TRBV19 with TRBJ1-5; D unresolved. V lost 5 bases and J 3 bases, leaving 14 bases between the germline ends. CDR3 length: 15 amino acids. The germline gives CDR1 LNHDA, CDR2 SQIVND (reference sequence). The CDR3 loop reads CASSFSAMNNQPQHF. CDR3 DNA: TGTGCCAGTAGTTTTAGTGCTATGAACAATCAGCCCCAGCATTTT.

The chain is built from TRBV11-2 and TRBJ2-3; TRBD2 matches at 7 bases. V shed 4 bases, J shed 2 bases, and the junction held 6 bases outside the gene matches. The length of the CDR3 is 15 residues. From germline, CDR1 is SGHAT and CDR2 FQNNGV. CDR3 region: CASSSQRGLTDTQYF. The CDR3 DNA reads TGTGCCAGCAGCTCCCAGCGGGGACTCACAGATACGCAGTATTTT.

Here the CDR3 reads CASSVVESYGYTF. The CDR3 DNA is TGTGCCAGCAGCGTAGTGGAGAGCTATGGCTACACCTTC. This rearrangement joins TRBV9 to TRBJ1-2; D remains ambiguous. From germline, CDR1 is SGDLS and CDR2 YYNGEE. The CDR3 extends over 13 amino acids. V shed 0 bases and J shed 4 bases, with 7 bases lying between them.

The chain couples TRBV25-1 to TRBJ2-3; 11 positions agree with TRBD2. Per the germline V gene, CDR1 is MGHDK and CDR2 is SYGVNS. The CDR3 extends over 18 amino acids. V lost 5 bases and J lost 9; bases outside the gene matches: 19. CDR3 coding DNA: TGTGCCAGCAGTAAACTAGCGGGAGCTTTCCAGGAACGAGGCACGCAGTATTTT. Translating gives CASSKLAGAFQERGTQYF.

The chain joins TRBV25-1 to TRBJ1-4, with 7 bases matching TRBD1. The CDR3 consists of 17 residues. Trimming removed 3 bases from V and 3 bases from J; junction bases left unmatched: 10. The germline V gene encodes CDR1 MGHDK and CDR2 SYGVNS. The CDR3 sequence is CASSDQGRGYSNEKLFF. The CDR3 nucleotides read TGTGCCAGCAGTGACCAGGGCAGGGGGTATTCTAATGAAAAACTGTTTTTT.